Here is one TCR beta chain with its context. Its target is not known. These data come from a study of cytomegalovirus exposure and HLA in healthy donors. Study-wide context: The 120 or so validation repertoires and the roughly 700 first-cohort repertoires shared a platform, a later analysis reported.

Some clones are missing from TCRdb's copy, which holds only in-frame ones; the method was immunoSEQ multiplex PCR. The data contain about 330,000 clones, approximately 90% of them singletons. Study observations and caveats: Three of the chains that were CMV-associated were confirmed in vitro to be specific for CMV antigens. 150 or so TCR beta chains were listed as cytomegalovirus-associated.

This CDR3 region has 17 residues. Trimming removed 1 base from V and 2 bases from J; junction bases left unmatched: 9. Looked up from germline, CDR1 is SGHDT and CDR2 is YYEEEE. The J gene is TRBJ2-1, the V gene TRBV5-6, with 7 bases fitting TRBD1. The sequence derives from a woman between 18 and 30 years old in good health and CMV-seronegative. The material sequenced was PBMCs. The DNA for the CDR3 is TGTGCCAGCAGCTTGCTACGGGACAGCGCTACCTACAATGAGCAGTTCTTC. Protein: CASSLLRDSATYNEQFF. The full variable domain, in which reference TRBV5-6 and TRBJ2-1 provide the parts outside the CDR3, is DAGVTQSPTHLIKTRGQQVTLRCSPKSGHDTVSWYQQALGQGPQFIFQYYEEEERQRGNFPDRFSGHQFPNYSSELNVNALLLGDSALYLCASSLLRDSATYNEQFFGPGTRLTVL.